The T cell receptor beta chain described here comes from a study of cytomegalovirus exposure and HLA in healthy donors (dated by TCRdb to the late 2010s). Regarding the study in general: An earlier analysis of roughly 630 of the donors reported more than 250 Gb of sequence data and roughly 110 million unique TCR beta sequences from about 179 million T cells. In a later analysis, previously published TCR beta repertoires from fewer than 750 donors were re-analyzed and high-resolution HLA genotyping was added so that TCR occurrence patterns could be studied. Both class I and class II loci were covered by HLA typing, at four-digit resolution. All discovery cohort repertoires had been generated on a single sequencing platform. To decide whether each TCR beta V gene segment behaved as functional or pseudogenic, an earlier analysis of nearly 600 of the donors relied on high-throughput TCR beta sequencing. About 280 gigabases of sequencing data and roughly 80 million unique TCR sequences made up an early release that covered around 640 HLA-typed donors. Among the roughly 390 genotyped donors, 75% to 90% belonged to the genetic ancestry cluster associated with self-reported Caucasian donors. The T cell repertoires of around 730 subjects were profiled by immunosequencing and related to cytomegalovirus serostatus. Because of strong linkage in the cohort, roughly five DR-DQ haplotypes were treated as single units for association and clustering. Donor age, sex, ethnicity and CMV serostatus were compiled together with the repertoire data. Across approximately 400 genotyped donors of the cohort, an average of approximately 220,000 unique TCR beta nucleotide sequences per donor were sequenced, and roughly 17% of those sequences were non-productive. A separate validation cohort of roughly 110 different subjects was used in addition to the 666-subject first cohort. In a later genetic analysis, genome-wide SNP genotypes for about 55% of the roughly 700 donors were used, and that subset was treated as a discovery cohort. The aim of the study was to test whether cataloging public T cell receptors could identify signatures of past pathogen exposure. High-throughput TCR immunosequencing, statistical association of individual TCRs with disease status, and machine learning were combined to predict cytomegalovirus infection status. The number of donors typed differed by locus, with about 620-630 for A, B, C, DRB1 and DQB1, around 520 for DQA1, 600 to 610 for DPA1, and 450 to 480 for DPB1. Rather than using new phenotypic data, the later analysis identified candidate immune exposures from TCR beta sequences and from how often those sequences occurred across donors. Results the study describes overall, beyond this receptor: A cluster of highly shared sequence variants was judged likely to represent a technical artifact of the sequencing pipeline. In both the original and validation cohorts, the classifier was reported to diagnose cytomegalovirus status with high specificity and sensitivity. Because the 87-base-pair reads could not distinguish some IMGT-functional V segments, including TRBV6-2 and TRBV6-3, those segments were excluded. It was suggested by the authors that the approach could potentially be generalized to other disease states and immunological phenotypes. A further reported finding was that TCR beta sequences accurately predicted the HLA-A and HLA-B alleles for most subjects in the first cohort. HLA typing was unavailable for some donors at each locus, so association tests used only the typed subset. Specific HLA alleles were associated with 15,000 to 20,000 TCR beta sequences at a false discovery rate of 0.05 in a later analysis. The only immune exposure information available for the cohort was CMV serostatus. The presence/absence analyses assumed that sequencing depth was roughly uniform across donors, and that assumption may not be true. Assigning TCR associations to individual alleles was difficult when HLA alleles, especially DR and DQ, strongly co-occurred. According to a later analysis, parvovirus B19, influenza, CMV and Epstein-Barr virus appeared linked to several top co-occurrence clusters. Correlated functional status among segregating V segments might reflect linkage disequilibrium, but an unknown experimental factor could not be ruled out. Most CMV-associated TCR beta chains appeared to be HLA-restricted in a later analysis, and the HLA associations seemed to be driven largely by CMV exposure. The study gave a list of roughly 150 TCR beta chains associated with cytomegalovirus. A later analysis found that TCR association rates varied across HLA loci, with DRB1 alleles showing the most associated TCRs and HLA-C alleles the fewest. Three of the identified cytomegalovirus-associated TCR beta chains were confirmed in vitro to be specific for cytomegalovirus antigens. In a later analysis, HLA-associated TCR beta chains showed more clonal expansion and lower generation probabilities than non-associated chains that were equally common. Because counts were too low, 15 to 20 rarely observed V segments, including chromosome 9 orphons, were excluded from the earlier analysis of some 540 of the donors. In a later genetic analysis, a missense DCLRE1C variant was associated with V-gene and J-gene trimming of TCR beta chains, and the association was replicated in an independent cohort. In an earlier analysis of a few hundred of the donors, most TCR beta V segments were observed in productive rearrangements about 87% or about 30% of the time, broadly matching IMGT annotations. Across donors, most TCR sequences were observed very rarely, whereas some public TCRs were present in many individuals. The cohort was sequenced for TCR beta chains only, and without alpha or paired-chain data the features that could be detected were limited. In a later genetic analysis, fewer N-insertions in productive TCRs were reported among donors in an Asian-associated ancestry cluster than the approximately 670-donor mean.

The library relied on the immunoSEQ multiplex PCR assay. A mixture of 60 forward primers for TCR Vbeta segments and 13 reverse primers for TCR Jbeta segments was used in the multiplex PCR. The CDR3 region of rearranged TCR beta genes was amplified from genomic DNA by a multiplex PCR assay. Amplified TCR beta libraries were sequenced as 87-base-pair reads on the Illumina HiSeq System. In the authors' own workflow: A later analysis counted approximately 74 million unique TCR beta chains across the 640 or so repertoires, and 10 million to 12 million of these chains were shared by at least two donors. To remove PCR and sequencing errors, raw reads were error-corrected and collapsed into unique sequences using a nearest-neighbor algorithm that merged closely related sequences. V, D and J gene segments were assigned by aligning CDR3 sequences to IMGT reference sequences. Each retained sequence needed at least a six-nucleotide match to both a V gene segment and a J gene segment. Rearrangements were classified as productive when the CDR3 lacked stop codons and remained in frame with V and J, and all other rearrangements were classified as non-productive. Following IMGT convention, CDR3 was defined as the stretch from the second conserved V-encoded cysteine to the conserved J-encoded phenylalanine. Sequences without an unambiguous match to a single V gene segment were excluded from the earlier analysis of over 500 of the donors. In an earlier analysis of 587 of the donors, V segments were called functional above 56.7% productive rearrangements and were called segregating when the between-donor standard deviation exceeded 5%. A statistical classification framework was developed to diagnose cytomegalovirus status using the catalog of TCR beta chain sequences. In a later analysis, TCR nucleotide sequences were compared against IMGT/GENE-DB human TR gene sequences so that V and J genes could be assigned. The TCRdist pipeline was used in a later analysis to assign CDR3 sequences and most-parsimonious VDJ recombination scenarios. In a later analysis, each TCR beta chain was defined by its CDR3 amino acid sequence together with its V-gene family, and reads without a unique V-gene family were excluded. A later analysis removed roughly 590 highly shared, low-generation-probability nucleotide sequences to deal with suspected cross-contamination and a sequencing artifact. In a later analysis, a clonal expansion index was calculated for each public chain from normalized within-repertoire ranks of inferred template counts. A later analysis computed generation probabilities with a VDJ recombination model fitted to out-of-frame rearrangements, and checked the results against IGoR. Hypergeometric tests were used in a later analysis to score TCR-TCR, TCR-HLA and TCR-CMV co-occurrence, with a repertoire-size bias correction applied to the TCR pairs. To estimate false discovery rates, a later analysis permuted the HLA or CMV assignments 20 times. In a later analysis, co-occurring TCRs were grouped with DBSCAN, and TCRdist sequence similarity was added when clustering was performed within HLA-allele-positive subsets. Repertoires with fewer than 30,000 or more than 120,000 public chains were left out of co-occurrence clustering, as were five repertoires with anomalous nucleotide sharing. In its TCRdb copy, this immuneACCESS table keeps in-frame sequences only and misses some clones. Where compared with another copy, unresolved V genes explain less than half of these, and the others have no known cause. The DNA was the basis for D and trimming; V, J and clone size are from that table. Recorded for this sample are 160,000 or so clones; roughly 79% of them occurred a single time. 13% of the sample goes to the ten largest clones.

The CDR3 has 15 amino acids, counting the end cysteine and phenylalanine. Only the CDR3 portion is preserved as DNA: 45 bases, with reading frame beginning at the first base. Germline trimming amounts to 4 bases on V and 6 bases on J, with 9 as the count of junction bases outside the gene matches. Reading the germline V gene (reference sequence) gives CDR1 LNHDA and CDR2 SQIVND. To note about this clone: There is no known antigen for this receptor. The record has no base qualities; no much larger clone is one base away.

The cohort consisted of hundreds of healthy bone marrow donors. At the time of sampling, all cohort members were nominally healthy, though unrecorded immune exposures were likely present. The donor was CMV seronegative and belonged to the group of 352 seronegative cohort members. A peripheral blood sample was collected from each donor, and TCR beta sequencing was performed on peripheral blood mononuclear cells. The Qiagen DNeasy Blood Extraction Kit was used to extract genomic DNA from the blood cell samples. Sequencing used PBMCs. The chain links TRBV19 with TRBJ2-4, and 7 bases in between align with TRBD1. The source is a woman aged 45-65 years in good health and CMV-seronegative. The nucleotide sequence reads TGTGCCAGTAGTACAAGCCGGGACAGCACAAACATTCAGTACTTC. Translation gives CASSTSRDSTNIQYF.